This is a list of T cell receptor beta chains from one sample in a study of cytomegalovirus exposure and HLA in healthy donors. Clones were read by immunoSEQ multiplex PCR, and TCRdb kept only the in-frame ones, dropping some. The listing contains 140,000 to 150,000 clones. Sequenced input: PBMCs. These receptors originate from a male donor in good health and CMV-seronegative. CDR3s include the opening cysteine and the closing phenylalanine or tryptophan. A D gene is named only where the DNA matches it firmly.

v_call	j_call	d_call	cdr3_nt	cdr3_aa
TRBV5-6	TRBJ1-3	.	TGTGCCAGCAGCCCGGGTTACTCTGGAAACACCATATATTTT	CASSPGYSGNTIYF
TRBV4-2	TRBJ1-5	.	TGTGCCAGCAGCCAAGATGGTTCAGAAAATCAGCCCCAGCATTTT	CASSQDGSENQPQHF
TRBV5-6	TRBJ1-1	.	TGTGCCAGCAGCTTGGGCAGTTTGAACACTGAAGCTTTCTTT	CASSLGSLNTEAFF
TRBV18	TRBJ1-5	.	TGTGCCAGCTCACCAAGCCTGACAGCACCCAATCAGCCCCAGCATTTT	CASSPSLTAPNQPQHF
TRBV9	TRBJ2-3	.	TGTGCCAGCAGCGTAGCTGTCGTTGGTATGGGTGGAGCGCATACGCAGTATTTT	CASSVAVVGMGGAHTQYF
TRBV27	TRBJ2-7	.	TGTGCCAGCGGGATAGGGACACTACCCGAGCAGTACTTC	CASGIGTLPEQYF
TRBV5-1	TRBJ1-1	.	TGCGCCAGCAGCGGCCTGGCTGGGAACACTGAAGCTTTCTTT	CASSGLAGNTEAFF
TRBV5-8	TRBJ2-5	TRBD1	TGTGCCAGCAGTTTAGGGGGCCGGGAGACCCAGTACTTC	CASSLGGRETQYF
TRBV6-5	TRBJ2-6	.	TGTGCCAGCAGTTACCCTAAGAGCTCTGGGGCCAACGTCCTGACTTTC	CASSYPKSSGANVLTF
TRBV19	TRBJ2-5	TRBD2	TGTGCCAGTAGCACCGGGGCTAGCGGGCAAGAGACCCAGTACTTC	CASSTGASGQETQYF